The 17 T cell receptor beta chains given below trace back to one sample, sequenced in a study of blood T cell repertoires in COVID-19. Assay used: immunoSEQ multiplex PCR; TCRdb lists only in-frame clones, some missing. The sample has approximately 59,000 clones; around 85% are singletons. Source material: peripheral blood. The receptors shown here come from a man aged 35 to 55 with active COVID-19.

This clone was detected only once. The chain employs TRBV5-1 and TRBJ1-1; D may be TRBD1 (5 bases). Trimming removed 0 bases from V and 3 bases from J, with 15 bases in between. CDR3 length: 16 amino acids. Germline CDR1 SGHRS, CDR2 YFSETQ. CDR3 amino acids: CASSLVSSAQDTEAFF. DNA for the CDR3: TGCGCCAGCAGCTTGGTCTCATCCGCACAGGACACTGAAGCTTTCTTT.

The V and J genes are TRBV29-1 and TRBJ2-1, with D possibly TRBD1 on 6 matching bases. The CDR3 has 13 residues. The ends were cut back, 1 base at V and 4 bases at J, with 8 bases in the middle. Germline CDR1 SQVTM, CDR2 ANQGSEA. The CDR3 bases are TGCAGCGTTGAAGGGACAGATTACAATGAGCAGTTCTTC. Protein: CSVEGTDYNEQFF.

The genes are TRBV6-2 or TRBV6-3 and TRBJ2-7; the match to TRBD2 covers 9 bases. The germline CDR1 and CDR2 sequences are MNHEY and SVGEGT. V lost 5 bases and J lost 6; bases outside the gene matches: 11. The CDR3 contains 15 residues. The CDR3 coding sequence is TGTGCCAGCAGTCCCAATAGCGGGAGAATTCGCGAGCAGTACTTC. Protein sequence: CASSPNSGRIREQYF.

This chain links TRBV9 with TRBJ2-7; tentative D call: TRBD2 (6 bases). This CDR3 is built from 14 residues. Germline CDR1 reads SGDLS; CDR2 reads YYNGEE. Between the trimmed V and J ends, which lost 0 bases and 7 bases, there was a span of 14 bases. Here the CDR3 DNA reads TGTGCCAGCAGCGTAGAGGGCGGGGCCTGGGAGCAGTACTTC. The encoded protein is CASSVEGGAWEQYF.

V is TRBV9 and J is TRBJ1-4; 9 bases map to TRBD1. The CDR3 has 15 amino acids. The V segment lost 4 bases and the J segment 8 bases; nucleotides outside the gene matches: 9. Germline V gene sequence: CDR1 SGDLS, CDR2 YYNGEE. CDR3 bases: TGTGCCAGCAGCACTAGGACAGGGGAGGGGGAAAAACTGTTTTTT. Residues: CASSTRTGEGEKLFF.

The chain recombines TRBV7-2 with TRBJ2-7; D is perhaps TRBD2 (6 bases). Deletions cut 7 bases from V and 9 bases from J, with 19 bases between. This CDR3 contains 13 residues. Germline CDR1 SGHTA, CDR2 FQGNSA. The CDR3 region is CASTPKRAYRQYF. CDR3 nucleotides: TGTGCCAGCACCCCCAAGCGGGCATATCGGCAGTACTTC. Looking up the rest from reference TRBV7-2 and TRBJ2-7 gives the full variable domain: GAGVSQSPSNKVTEKGKDVELRCDPISGHTALYWYRQSLGQGLEFLIYFQGNSAPDKSGLPSDRFSAERTGGSVSTLTIQRTQQEDSAVYLCASTPKRAYRQYFGPGTRLTVT.

The rearrangement joins TRBV10-1 to TRBJ2-3, with 11 bases identical to TRBD1. The V segment lost 5 bases and the J segment 5 bases; nucleotides outside the gene matches: 9. The CDR3 spans 16 residues. The V gene's germline CDR1 is WNHNN and CDR2 SYGVQD (reference sequence). The CDR3 loop reads CASSPAGQGALDTQYF. As DNA, the CDR3 is TGCGCCAGCAGTCCGGCCGGACAGGGGGCTCTAGATACGCAGTATTTT.

The chain couples TRBV5-1 to TRBJ2-3; no clear D gene. Germline CDR1 is SGHRS and CDR2 is YFSETQ. This CDR3 comprises 13 residues. Trimming removed 2 bases from V and 0 bases from J, with 4 bases in between. Here the CDR3 reads CASSFSSTDTQYF. The DNA for the CDR3 is TGCGCCAGCAGCTTCTCTAGCACAGATACGCAGTATTTT.

The CDR3 loop is CASSRLQAEQFF. The CDR3, as DNA: TGTGCCAGCAGCCGATTGCAGGCTGAGCAGTTCTTC. The chain recombines TRBV3-1 (or the pseudogene TRBV3-2) with TRBJ2-1; unclear D gene. From germline, CDR1 is LGHDT and CDR2 YNNKEL (reference sequence). Deletions cut 4 bases from V and 9 bases from J, with 10 bases between. This CDR3 is built from 12 residues.

The V call is TRBV2, the J call TRBJ2-2; a weak D match, TRBD1 (5 bases). The CDR3 consists of 19 residues. Germline CDR1 and CDR2: SNHLY and FYNNEI. V was trimmed by 6 bases and J by 0 bases, leaving 23 bases between them. In DNA form, the CDR3 reads TGTGCCAGCAGGGGGCCGACTTTAGGCTTCTTCGCGAACACCGGGGAGCTGTTTTTT. Its protein is CASRGPTLGFFANTGELFF.

The chain recombines TRBV3-1 (or the pseudogene TRBV3-2) with TRBJ2-7; D is perhaps TRBD1 (6 bases). Trimming shortened V by 2 bases and J by 0 bases, and 8 bases separated the two germline ends. The CDR3 covers 14 residues. Germline CDR1 LGHDT, CDR2 YNNKEL (reference sequence). The CDR3 protein is CASSQNRVSYEQYF. The CDR3 DNA is TGTGCCAGCAGCCAAAACAGGGTCTCCTACGAGCAGTACTTC.

CDR3 amino acids: CASSWGQGKGYTF. CDR3 bases: TGCGCCAGCAGCTGGGGACAGGGAAAGGGCTACACCTTC. The chain uses TRBV5-1 and TRBJ1-2; TRBD1 matches 9 bases. The V gene's germline CDR1 is SGHRS and CDR2 YFSETQ. This CDR3 is built from 13 residues. Trimming cost V 3 bases and J 8 bases; bases outside gene matches: 5.

This chain links TRBV15 with TRBJ1-5; D perhaps matches TRBD1 (6 bases). The CDR3 totals 14 residues. Germline lookup yields CDR1 LNHNV and CDR2 YYDKDF (reference sequence). V lost 5 bases to trimming and J lost 0 bases, with 8 bases between them. CDR3 sequence: CATSGGGSNQPQHF. DNA for the CDR3: TGTGCCACCAGCGGGGGCGGTAGCAATCAGCCCCAGCATTTT. Full variable domain (rest looked up from reference TRBV15 and TRBJ1-5): DAMVIQNPRYQVTQFGKPVTLSCSQTLNHNVMYWYQQKSSQAPKLLFHYYDKDFNNEADTPDNFQSRRPNTSFCFLDIRSPGLGDTAMYLCATSGGGSNQPQHFGDGTRLSIL.

The gene calls are TRBV6-4 and TRBJ2-2; perhaps TRBD2 as D (6 bases). CDR3 length: 14 residues. V dropped 5 bases and J dropped 6 bases, with 13 bases sitting between them. From germline, CDR1 is MRHNA and CDR2 SNTAGT. This CDR3 is CASSTGEEAGELFF. In DNA, the CDR3 is TGTGCCAGCAGTACGGGGGAGGAGGCCGGGGAGCTGTTTTTT.

V is TRBV19 and J is TRBJ1-2; tentative D call: TRBD1 (6 bases). CDR1 LNHDA and CDR2 SQIVND come from the germline V gene (reference sequence). The CDR3 covers 14 residues. Trimming took 6 bases from V and 5 from J, leaving 16 bases between them. CDR3 amino acids: CASRTTWGPYGYTF. The CDR3 DNA reads TGTGCCAGTAGGACGACATGGGGGCCGTATGGCTACACCTTC.

This clone was seen a handful of times. The V and J genes are TRBV14 and TRBJ2-5; 8 nucleotides match TRBD1. This CDR3 has 14 amino acids. The trim removed 4 bases at V and 4 bases at J, leaving 5 bases unmatched. The germline CDR1 and CDR2 sequences are SGHDN and FVKESK. Here the CDR3 DNA reads TGTGCCAGCAGCCTCGCAGGGGGCCGAGAGACCCAGTACTTC. Protein: CASSLAGGRETQYF.

This chain connects TRBV20-1 to TRBJ2-5; D remains unclear. The CDR3 is made up of 9 amino acids. CDR1 DFQATT and CDR2 SNEGSKA come from the germline V gene (reference sequence). V was cut by 4 bases and J by 10 bases, with 7 bases left in between. This CDR3 reads CSANDGQYF. The CDR3, as DNA: TGCAGTGCTAATGACGGCCAGTACTTC.